These 20 T cell receptor beta chains originate from one sample sequenced in a study of shared clonotypes between healthy human individuals. The repertoire was sequenced with immunoSEQ multiplex PCR; TCRdb's copy has only in-frame clones and lacks some. The sample includes some 1,100,000 clones, 75% to 85% of them seen just once. Sequenced input: memory CD4+ T cells from PBMCs. The subset is: CD45RA-negative fraction. These TCRs come from a man aged 18 to 30 in good health. Some clones in this sample may be carry-over from other donors' samples.

The chain recombines TRBV29-1 with TRBJ2-3; D uncertain. CDR1 is SQVTM and CDR2 is ANQGSEA in the germline V gene. V lost 5 bases and J 3 bases, leaving 12 bases between the germline ends. This CDR3 contains 13 residues. CDR3 sequence (DNA): TGCAGCGTTAAAATTGTACGGACAGATACGCAGTATTTT. Translating it yields CSVKIVRTDTQYF.

The chain recombines TRBV7-9 with TRBJ1-1, with a weak D call TRBD1 (6 bases). This CDR3 is built from 15 residues. V was shortened by 2 bases and J by 0 bases, with 10 bases between the two germline ends. Germline values: CDR1 SEHNR, CDR2 FQNEAQ (reference sequence). The CDR3 bases are TGTGCCAGCAGCTTACAGGGGATGGTGAACACTGAAGCTTTCTTT. It codes for CASSLQGMVNTEAFF.

This chain links TRBV13 with TRBJ1-1; maybe TRBD1 (6 bases). The germline V and J ends were trimmed by 5 bases and 4 bases, with 17 bases remaining between them. The CDR3 spans 15 residues. Germline V CDR1 and CDR2: PRHDT, FYEKMQ (reference sequence). The DNA of the CDR3 is TGTGCCAGCAGCCACCGAGGAGGGGGAGGCACTGAAGCTTTCTTT. Amino acids: CASSHRGGGGTEAFF.

This clone appeared a single time. The V and J genes are TRBV11-2 and TRBJ2-2; 7 positions agree with TRBD2. In germline, CDR1 is SGHAT, CDR2 FQNNGV. The CDR3 covers 16 residues. V was pared by 4 bases and J by 4 bases, with 9 bases of the junction left unmatched. In nucleotides, the CDR3 is TGTGCCAGCAGCTCGGAGCGGGAAGGTAGCACCGGGGAGCTGTTTTTT. It translates to CASSSEREGSTGELFF.

The chain links TRBV4-3 to TRBJ2-7; D may be TRBD1 or TRBD2 (5 bases each). V was cut by 0 bases and J by 5 bases, with 17 bases left in between. The CDR3 is 16 amino acids. In germline, CDR1 is LGHNA, CDR2 YSLEER. CDR3 amino acids: CASSQDLRLRGHEQYF. The CDR3 DNA is TGCGCCAGCAGCCAAGATCTACGTTTGAGGGGCCACGAGCAGTACTTC.

This clone occurred once. The chain uses TRBV7-3 and TRBJ2-1, with 8 bases matching TRBD2. The length of the CDR3 is 16 residues. The J segment lost 5 bases and the V segment lost 4 bases, leaving 10 bases of the junction unmatched. Germline lookup yields CDR1 SGHTA and CDR2 FQGTGA. The CDR3 DNA is TGTGCCAGCAGCTCACACGGGACTAGGGTGAACAATGAGCAGTTCTTC. Amino acid sequence: CASSSHGTRVNNEQFF.

CDR3 nucleotides: TGTGCCAGCAGCTTGAAACGGGACAGCGCGAACACCGGGGAGCTGTTTTTT. Its translation is CASSLKRDSANTGELFF. V usage is TRBV7-2 and J usage is TRBJ2-2, with TRBD1 matching 7 bases. With V trimmed by 3 bases and J by 0 bases, 7 bases remained unmatched. Germline CDR1 is SGHTA and CDR2 is FQGNSA. The CDR3 spans 17 residues.

Comments on this clone: One end of the junction fails to match germline, which may point to a read error. As DNA, the CDR3 is TGTGCCGGCAGTCCGACAGGGGGGCTCTACGAGCAGTACTTC. Its protein product is CAGSPTGGLYEQYF. This sequence joins TRBV6-1 and TRBJ2-7; 9 nucleotides align to TRBD1. The CDR3 is 14 amino acids. Germline-derived CDR1 and CDR2 are MNHNS and SASEGT.

The genes are TRBV19 and TRBJ2-3; tentative D call: TRBD2 (6 bases). The CDR3 has 19 amino acids. The germline V gene has CDR1 LNHDA and CDR2 SQIVND (reference sequence). The V end was cut by 2 bases, the J end by 2 bases, with 23 bases between. The CDR3 region has the DNA TGTGCCAGTAGTATAATACGGGGAGGCAGACCTAAACCCACAGATACGCAGTATTTT. It encodes CASSIIRGGRPKPTDTQYF. Based on the CDR3 plus reference TRBV19 and TRBJ2-3, the full variable domain is DGGITQSPKYLFRKEGQNVTLSCEQNLNHDAMYWYRQDPGQGLRLIYYSQIVNDFQKGDIAEGYSVSREKKESFPLTVTSAQKNPTAFYLCASSIIRGGRPKPTDTQYFGPGTRLTVL.

A single count supports this clone. The chain carries TRBV28 and TRBJ1-2; D unclear. The CDR3 covers 13 residues. Germline V gene lookup returns CDR1 MDHEN and CDR2 SYDVKM. V was clipped by 5 bases and J by 5 bases, with 12 bases between them. CDR3 region: CASSLPPPYGYTF. CDR3 nucleotides: TGTGCCAGCAGTCTCCCCCCCCCTTATGGCTACACCTTC.

Concerning this clone itself: Other DNA sequences of this sample code for an identical CDR3. This rearrangement joins TRBV6-6 to TRBJ2-2; D call uncertain. Germline lookup yields CDR1 MNHNY and CDR2 SVGAGI (reference sequence). This CDR3 spans 12 amino acids. Trimming took 5 bases from V and 3 from J, leaving 4 bases between them. CDR3: CASSPYTGELFF. The CDR3 nucleotides are TGTGCCAGCAGTCCTTACACCGGGGAGCTGTTTTTT.

The genes are TRBV7-3 and TRBJ1-2; D might be TRBD1 (5 bases). V lost 5 bases, J lost 0 bases, and 13 bases lay in between. This CDR3 region has 15 residues. Looked up from germline, CDR1 is SGHTA and CDR2 is FQGTGA. The CDR3 DNA follows: TGTGCCAGCAGCCCTGGGGCTGCGGCTAACTATGGCTACACCTTC. Translation gives CASSPGAAANYGYTF.

Details on this clone: At the DNA level, this CDR3 is encoded by other sequences in the same sample as well. This chain connects TRBV15 to TRBJ1-5; D is unclear. Trimming took off 3 bases at V and 4 bases at J, with 7 bases between the two ends. Looked up from germline, CDR1 is LNHNV and CDR2 is YYDKDF (reference sequence). The CDR3 covers 13 residues. The CDR3 coding sequence is TGTGCCACCAGCAGGGAGGGAAATCAGCCCCAGCATTTT. Protein product: CATSREGNQPQHF.

This chain connects TRBV5-6 to TRBJ1-2; D gene uncertain. The CDR3 runs to 13 residues. Trimming pared 4 bases from V and 4 bases from J, leaving 11 bases between. The germline gives CDR1 SGHDT, CDR2 YYEEEE. CDR3 coding DNA: TGTGCCAGCAGCCAGACTCCACCCTATGGCTACACCTTC. Translating it yields CASSQTPPYGYTF.

The chain has TRBV28 and TRBJ2-3; 13 bases are a match to TRBD2. Germline V CDR1 and CDR2: MDHEN, SYDVKM. The CDR3 loop spans 18 amino acids. Trimming cost V 6 bases and J 2 bases; bases outside gene matches: 11. The CDR3 sequence is CASSPGGLAGDYTDTQYF. As DNA, the CDR3 is TGTGCCAGCAGCCCTGGAGGACTAGCGGGAGATTACACAGATACGCAGTATTTT.

This clone was observed once. The J gene is TRBJ1-6, the V gene TRBV2, with D perhaps matching TRBD1 (5 bases). Germline CDR1 SNHLY, CDR2 FYNNEI. V shed 7 bases and J shed 7 bases, with 11 bases lying between them. This CDR3 has 13 amino acids. The CDR3: CASKGRENSPLHF. DNA for the CDR3: TGTGCCAGCAAGGGGAGAGAGAATTCACCCCTCCACTTT. Complete variable domain (other parts from reference TRBV2 and TRBJ1-6): EPEVTQTPSHQVTQMGQEVILRCVPISNHLYFYWYRQILGQKVEFLVSFYNNEISEKSEIFDDQFSVERPDGSNFTLKIRSTKLEDSAMYFCASKGRENSPLHFGNGTRLTVT.

The gene calls are TRBV10-3 and TRBJ2-7; the match to TRBD2 covers 9 bases. The CDR3 covers 14 residues. Trimming took 11 bases from V and 5 from J; bases not matched to a gene: 13. Germline CDR1 ENHRY, CDR2 SYGVKD. The DNA for the CDR3 is TGTGCCGGGTCACCCGGGACTAGCTCGGACGAGCAGTACTTC. Amino acids: CAGSPGTSSDEQYF.

This sequence joins TRBV5-1 and TRBJ2-7, with D hard to call. The germline V gene has CDR1 SGHRS and CDR2 YFSETQ. V was pared by 0 bases and J by 3 bases, with 10 bases between. The CDR3 has 14 amino acids. Here the CDR3 DNA reads TGCGCCAGCAGCTTGGCCGGGTCAGTCTACGAGCAGTACTTC. Translated: CASSLAGSVYEQYF.

The chain carries TRBV7-9 and TRBJ2-4; D gene unclear. CDR3 size: 17 residues. Germline V lookup: CDR1 SEHNR, CDR2 FQNEAQ (reference sequence). The ends were cut back, 0 bases at V and 0 bases at J, with 12 bases in the middle. The CDR3 here is CASSLAQSLLAKNIQYF. The CDR3, as DNA: TGTGCCAGCAGCTTAGCTCAGTCTCTTTTAGCCAAAAACATTCAGTACTTC.

The chain has TRBV6-5 and TRBJ1-4, with D hard to call. Trimming left V 4 bases short and J 5 bases short, with 14 bases between. Germline V gives CDR1 MNHEY, CDR2 SVGAGI. This CDR3 comprises 15 residues. Here the CDR3 DNA reads TGTGCCAGCAGTTTCAGGACGGGCCCGAATGAAAAACTGTTTTTT. Amino acid sequence: CASSFRTGPNEKLFF.